Shown below are 13 T cell receptor beta chains from a single sample sequenced in a study of cytomegalovirus exposure and HLA in healthy donors. A multiplex PCR was run with 60 Vbeta primers and 13 Jbeta primers. TCRdb's table, derived via immunoSEQ multiplex PCR, lists solely in-frame clones and lacks some. The sample carries about 200,000 clones, around 80% recorded once. The source material was PBMCs. The source of these receptors is a girl aged 2 to 10 in good health and CMV-seronegative.

CDR3 sequence (DNA): TGTGCCTGGACCCCCGCACAGGGGGCCTCCTACGAGCAGTACTTC. It codes for CAWTPAQGASYEQYF. This chain connects TRBV30 to TRBJ2-7, with 9 nucleotides matching TRBD1. The CDR3 sequence is 15 residues long. V lost 4 bases to trimming and J lost 0 bases; unmatched junction nucleotides: 7. In germline, CDR1 is GTSNPN, CDR2 SVGIG (reference sequence).

The rearrangement joins TRBV11-2 to TRBJ2-7; 10 bases fit TRBD2. The CDR3 runs to 18 residues. V trimming: 1 base; J trimming: 5 bases; junction bases outside the gene matches: 14. Germline V gene data show CDR1 as SGHAT and CDR2 as FQNNGV. CDR3 in amino acids: CASSLAGLVAGGRDEQYF. CDR3 coding DNA: TGTGCCAGCAGCTTAGCGGGGCTAGTAGCGGGGGGCAGGGACGAGCAGTACTTC.

This chain uses TRBV23-1 with TRBJ1-2, with D perhaps TRBD1 (6 bases). TRBV23-1 is sorted into the ORF group, with uncertain function. V dropped 10 bases and J dropped 4 bases, with 16 bases sitting between them. CDR3 length equals 13 residues. The CDR3: CATRDIFPYGYTF. Written as DNA, the CDR3 is TGCGCCACACGGGACATCTTTCCCTATGGCTACACCTTC.

CDR3 DNA sequence: TGTGCCAGCTTAATGGTTTCTACTAACTATGGCTACACCTTC. Translation gives CASLMVSTNYGYTF. The chain joins TRBV5-6 to TRBJ1-2, with D unresolved. Trimming left V 7 bases short and J 0 bases short, with 13 bases between. The CDR3 is 14 amino acids. Germline CDR1 SGHDT, CDR2 YYEEEE. Looking up the rest from reference TRBV5-6 and TRBJ1-2 gives the full variable domain: DAGVTQSPTHLIKTRGQQVTLRCSPKSGHDTVSWYQQALGQGPQFIFQYYEEEERQRGNFPDRFSGHQFPNYSSELNVNALLLGDSALYLCASLMVSTNYGYTFGSGTRLTVV.

This clone was detected only a few times. The chain uses TRBV5-1 and TRBJ1-6; no reliable D call. The germline V gene has CDR1 SGHRS and CDR2 YFSETQ. V lost 2 bases to trimming and J lost 0 bases, with 9 bases between them. The CDR3 spans 16 residues. CDR3 protein: CASSFAPSSYNSPLHF. The CDR3 DNA sequence: TGCGCCAGCAGCTTCGCCCCGAGCTCCTATAATTCACCCCTCCACTTT. The entire variable domain, with the rest obtained from reference TRBV5-1 and TRBJ1-6, is as follows: KAGVTQTPRYLIKTRGQQVTLSCSPISGHRSVSWYQQTPGQGLQFLFEYFSETQRNKGNFPGRFSGRQFSNSRSEMNVSTLELGDSALYLCASSFAPSSYNSPLHFGNGTRLTVT.

This sequence joins TRBV4-1 and TRBJ1-5, with unresolved D. The germline CDR1 and CDR2 sequences are MGHRA and YSYEKL. Trimming removed 4 bases from V and 3 bases from J, with 16 bases in between. CDR3 length: 16 residues. The CDR3 sequence: CASSPKIYGVNQPQHF. As DNA, the CDR3 is TGCGCCAGCAGCCCCAAGATATACGGAGTCAATCAGCCCCAGCATTTT.

The chain carries TRBV19 and TRBJ1-5; 7 bases map to TRBD1. The germline CDR1 and CDR2 sequences are LNHDA and SQIVND (reference sequence). CDR3 length equals 16 residues. V shed 5 bases, J shed 0 bases, and the junction held 7 bases outside the gene matches. DNA of the CDR3: TGTGCCAGTAGTGGGACAGATTCTTATAGCAATCAGCCCCAGCATTTT. Its protein is CASSGTDSYSNQPQHF.

V usage is TRBV4-1 and J usage is TRBJ2-7, with 9 nucleotides matching TRBD1. Looked up from germline, CDR1 is MGHRA and CDR2 is YSYEKL. J gave up 3 bases and V 4 bases, and 7 bases lay outside the gene matches. This CDR3 is built from 15 residues. CDR3: CASSPEHRGHYEQYF. The CDR3 DNA reads TGCGCCAGCAGCCCAGAGCACAGGGGGCACTACGAGCAGTACTTC.

In this sample, this clone turned up a few times. The chain couples TRBV6-5 to TRBJ1-2; D might be TRBD1 (5 bases). CDR1 and CDR2 (germline): MNHEY, SVGAGI. V gave up 6 bases and J gave up 10 bases, with 15 bases separating them. The CDR3 runs to 12 residues. CDR3 in amino acids: CASSRWEGAYTF. CDR3 bases: TGTGCCAGCAGCCGCTGGGAAGGGGCCTACACCTTC.

The gene calls are TRBV27 and TRBJ1-1, with TRBD1 identical over 11 bases. V dropped 5 bases and J dropped 7; count of bases not matched to a gene: 9. The CDR3 sequence is 15 residues long. Germline values: CDR1 MNHEY, CDR2 SMNVEV (reference sequence). The CDR3 loop is CASSIGTGGRHEAFF. The DNA for the CDR3 is TGTGCCAGCAGTATAGGGACAGGGGGTAGACATGAAGCTTTCTTT.

CDR3 sequence reads: CASSLNKDFHTF. In DNA form, the CDR3 reads TGTGCCAGCAGCCTCAATAAGGACTTCCACACCTTC. This sequence joins TRBV14 and TRBJ1-2; D unresolved. This CDR3 comprises 12 residues. Germline V gene sequence: CDR1 SGHDN, CDR2 FVKESK. The V gene lost 4 bases and the J gene lost 12 bases, with 15 bases spanning the gap.

This chain joins TRBV19 and TRBJ1-5, with D maybe TRBD1 (6 bases). This CDR3 contains 13 residues. V shed 10 bases and J shed 4 bases, with 14 bases lying between them. CDR1 is LNHDA, CDR2 SQIVND, per germline (reference sequence). CDR3 DNA sequence: TGTGCCACGCGCGGACAGTTTAATCAGCCCCAGCATTTT. Translation: CATRGQFNQPQHF.

The chain recombines TRBV5-6 with TRBJ2-1; 12 bases agree with TRBD1. In germline, CDR1 is SGHDT, CDR2 YYEEEE. The CDR3 loop spans 14 amino acids. The V gene end was trimmed by 10 bases and the J gene end by 7 bases; junction bases not matched to a gene: 9. CDR3 amino acids: CAARPGQGANEQFF. The CDR3 DNA follows: TGTGCCGCTCGCCCGGGACAGGGGGCGAATGAGCAGTTCTTC.